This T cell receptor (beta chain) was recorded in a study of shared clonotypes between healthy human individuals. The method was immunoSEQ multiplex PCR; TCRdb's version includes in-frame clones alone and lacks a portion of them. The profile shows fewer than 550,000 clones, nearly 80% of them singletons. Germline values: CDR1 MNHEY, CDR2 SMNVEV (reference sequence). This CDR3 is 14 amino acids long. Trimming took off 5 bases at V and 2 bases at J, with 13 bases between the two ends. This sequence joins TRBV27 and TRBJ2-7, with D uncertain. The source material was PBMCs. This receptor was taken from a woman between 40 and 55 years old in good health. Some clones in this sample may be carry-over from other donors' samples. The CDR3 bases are TGTGCCAGCAGTCCTGAGGCCGGAACCTACGAGCAGTACTTC. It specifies CASSPEAGTYEQYF.